This passage covers 29 T cell receptor beta chains from one sample sequenced in a study of OX40 agonist ivuxolimab in advanced cancers. The data were produced by immunoSEQ multiplex PCR, yet TCRdb's version contains in-frame clones alone and is incomplete. The sample shows about 87,000 clones, approximately 90% of them seen only once. This specimen consisted of CD4+ or CD8+ T cells sorted from blood, obtained in a trial of the OX40 agonist ivuxolimab. The receptors shown here come from an adult with an advanced solid tumor such as melanoma, head and neck, liver or kidney cancer.

This clone was seen a few times. The chain couples TRBV10-2 to TRBJ1-5, with D possibly matching TRBD1 (5 bases). Trimming took 6 bases from V and 3 from J, leaving 9 bases between them. CDR1 and CDR2 from the germline V gene are WSHSY and SAAADI. The CDR3 extends over 13 amino acids. CDR3 sequence: CASSREINQPQHF. CDR3 bases: TGCGCCAGCAGCAGGGAGATCAATCAGCCCCAGCATTTT.

Here the CDR3 DNA reads TGTGCCAGCAGCGGGATGGCAGCCCTCGGTGGCTACACCTTC. Translated, it gives CASSGMAALGGYTF. J is TRBJ1-2 and V is TRBV9; no reliable D call. The germline V gene has CDR1 SGDLS and CDR2 YYNGEE. The CDR3 is made up of 14 amino acids. V lost 3 bases and J 7 bases, leaving 16 bases between the germline ends. The whole variable domain, remainder taken from reference TRBV9 and TRBJ1-2, is DSGVTQTPKHLITATGQRVTLRCSPRSGDLSVYWYQQSLDQGLQFLIQYYNGEERAKGNILERFSAQQFPDLHSELNLSSLELGDSALYFCASSGMAALGGYTFGSGTRLTVV.

The genes are TRBV4-3 and TRBJ2-3, with unresolved D. Deletions cut 4 bases from V and 1 base from J, with 9 bases between. Germline V lookup: CDR1 LGHNA, CDR2 YSLEER. The CDR3 runs to 14 residues. In nucleotides, the CDR3 is TGCGCCAGCAGCCTGGGGTCGGGCACAGATACGCAGTATTTT. It specifies CASSLGSGTDTQYF.

The rearrangement uses TRBV7-3 and TRBJ2-2, with 9 bases fitting TRBD1. Germline loops: CDR1 SGHTA, CDR2 FQGTGA. The CDR3 is 15 amino acids. V shed 5 bases, J shed 1 base, and the junction held 2 bases outside the gene matches. The CDR3 DNA reads TGTGCCAGCAGCGACAGGGGGAGGAACACCGGGGAGCTGTTTTTT. Translation: CASSDRGRNTGELFF.

V is TRBV9 and J is TRBJ2-3; D not resolved. This CDR3 is 14 amino acids long. CDR1 is SGDLS, CDR2 YYNGEE, per germline. V lost 3 bases, J lost 3 bases, and 11 bases lay in between. CDR3 sequence (DNA): TGTGCCAGCAGCGAGAGACTGGCGACAGATACGCAGTATTTT. Amino acid sequence: CASSERLATDTQYF. Combining the CDR3 with reference TRBV9 and TRBJ2-3 gives the whole variable domain DSGVTQTPKHLITATGQRVTLRCSPRSGDLSVYWYQQSLDQGLQFLIQYYNGEERAKGNILERFSAQQFPDLHSELNLSSLELGDSALYFCASSERLATDTQYFGPGTRLTVL.

This chain uses TRBV2 with TRBJ1-2; D remains ambiguous. This CDR3 contains 11 residues. The germline gives CDR1 SNHLY, CDR2 FYNNEI. V was trimmed by 2 bases and J by 2 bases, leaving 0 bases between them. The CDR3 nucleotides are TGTGCCAGCAGTGAAAACTATGGCTACACCTTC. Its translation is CASSENYGYTF.

The V call is TRBV18, the J call TRBJ2-1; 11 bases agree with TRBD2. Germline V gives CDR1 KGHSH, CDR2 LQKENI. V trimming: 0 bases; J trimming: 9 bases; junction bases outside the gene matches: 1. This CDR3 region has 14 residues. The CDR3: CASSPPSGGVEQFF. CDR3 DNA sequence: TGTGCCAGCTCACCACCTAGCGGGGGGGTTGAGCAGTTCTTC.

There are a few counts of this clone. CDR3 protein: CAGCISQGAETQYF. CDR3 in DNA: TGTGCCGGCTGTATCTCACAGGGAGCGGAGACCCAGTACTTC. The chain recombines TRBV2 with TRBJ2-5; TRBD1 might be the D (6 bases). Germline loops: CDR1 SNHLY, CDR2 FYNNEI. The CDR3 contains 14 residues. V was trimmed by 11 bases and J by 5 bases, leaving 21 bases between them.

On this clone itself: The junction does not match germline at one end; this may be a read error. The chain carries TRBV5-1 and TRBJ1-1; 8 bases line up with TRBD1. CDR1 SGHRS and CDR2 YFSETQ come from the germline V gene. The CDR3 is 14 residues long. The CDR3 region has the DNA TGCGCCAGCAGTTTGGGACAGGCTAACACTGAAGCTTTCTTT. Amino acid sequence: CASSLGQANTEAFF.

The V call is TRBV7-2, the J call TRBJ1-2; D perhaps matches TRBD1 (6 bases). Looked up from germline, CDR1 is SGHTA and CDR2 is FQGNSA. The CDR3 loop spans 15 amino acids. Trimming removed 3 bases from V and 4 bases from J, with 15 bases in between. CDR3 in amino acids: CASSLARTGRYGYTF. The CDR3, as DNA: TGTGCCAGCAGCTTGGCGAGAACAGGGCGCTATGGCTACACCTTC.

The chain employs TRBV11-2 and TRBJ2-7, with D possibly matching TRBD2 (6 bases). V was shortened by 8 bases and J by 5 bases, with 16 bases between the two germline ends. The CDR3 is 13 amino acids. From germline, CDR1 is SGHAT and CDR2 FQNNGV. The CDR3 spells CASGVTGVNEQYF. The CDR3 DNA follows: TGTGCCAGCGGGGTGACGGGGGTTAACGAGCAGTACTTC. Filled out from reference TRBV11-2 and TRBJ2-7, the complete variable domain reads EAGVAQSPRYKIIEKRQSVAFWCNPISGHATLYWYQQILGQGPKLLIQFQNNGVVDDSQLPKDRFSAERLKGVDSTLKIQPAKLEDSAVYLCASGVTGVNEQYFGPGTRLTVT.

The chain links TRBV2 to TRBJ2-4; D call uncertain. The V end lost 7 bases, the J end lost 8 bases, and 15 bases lay between the germline ends. The CDR3 has 13 residues. Germline CDR1 and CDR2: SNHLY and FYNNEI. CDR3 region: CASTQVSPDIQYF. CDR3 nucleotides: TGTGCCAGCACTCAGGTTTCTCCGGACATTCAGTACTTC.

With regard to this clone: Other DNA variants within this sample encode the same CDR3. The chain combines TRBV5-1 with TRBJ1-1; D is ambiguous. The CDR3 is made up of 13 amino acids. The V and J ends lost 2 bases and 5 bases respectively, with 10 bases between them. Germline V gives CDR1 SGHRS, CDR2 YFSETQ. Here the CDR3 reads CASSLRGGTEAFF. In nucleotides, the CDR3 is TGCGCCAGCAGCTTACGGGGTGGGACTGAAGCTTTCTTT.

In nucleotides, the CDR3 is TGCGCCAGCAGCTTGGCCGGCCAGGGCGGAGAGACCCAGTACTTC. As protein: CASSLAGQGGETQYF. This sequence joins TRBV5-1 and TRBJ2-5; D is perhaps TRBD1 (5 bases). Trimming took off 0 bases at V and 4 bases at J, with 13 bases between the two ends. The CDR3 is 15 amino acids. Germline V gives CDR1 SGHRS, CDR2 YFSETQ.

V gene TRBV5-6 combines with J gene TRBJ2-3; D call uncertain. Germline CDR1 reads SGHDT; CDR2 reads YYEEEE. The CDR3 loop spans 13 amino acids. V gave up 2 bases and J gave up 2 bases, with 6 bases separating them. The CDR3 loop reads CASSLGFTDTQYF. Here the CDR3 DNA reads TGTGCCAGCAGCTTAGGGTTCACAGATACGCAGTATTTT.

The rearrangement links TRBV5-1 to TRBJ2-5; D possibly corresponds to TRBD1 (5 bases). The CDR3 covers 14 residues. Germline V CDR1 and CDR2: SGHRS, YFSETQ. V was trimmed by 0 bases and J by 5 bases, leaving 11 bases between them. Here the CDR3 DNA reads TGCGCCAGCAGCTTGGAGGGGAACGGGGAGACCCAGTACTTC. This codes for CASSLEGNGETQYF.

J is TRBJ2-1 and V is TRBV6-1; 11 positions match TRBD1. The CDR3 is 14 residues long. Germline V lookup: CDR1 MNHNS, CDR2 SASEGT. Trimming at V came to 6 bases and at J to 8 bases, leaving 6 bases not matched to a gene. This CDR3 reads CASRGTGGRDEQFF. CDR3 nucleotide sequence: TGTGCCAGCAGAGGGACAGGGGGTAGGGATGAGCAGTTCTTC.

The chain combines TRBV6-1 with TRBJ1-2, with D possibly TRBD1 on 5 matching bases. V was shortened by 6 bases and J by 3 bases, with 11 bases between the two germline ends. This CDR3 comprises 13 residues. CDR1 is MNHNS, CDR2 SASEGT, per germline. For the CDR3, the DNA is TGTGCCAGCAGAGTTGGGGGAGACTATGGCTACACCTTC. As protein: CASRVGGDYGYTF.

The chain has TRBV5-6 and TRBJ2-2; TRBD2 matches at 7 bases. The CDR3 extends over 15 amino acids. Germline V gives CDR1 SGHDT, CDR2 YYEEEE. V trimming: 7 bases; J trimming: 6 bases; junction bases outside the gene matches: 12. CDR3 in amino acids: CASGRGPGRAGELFF. In DNA form, the CDR3 reads TGTGCCAGCGGTAGAGGTCCGGGGAGGGCCGGGGAGCTGTTTTTT.

The CDR3 reads CASSPGGRGRINTIYF. In nucleotides, the CDR3 is TGTGCCAGCAGCCCCGGAGGTCGGGGGCGAATAAACACCATATATTTT. The chain joins TRBV7-2 to TRBJ1-3; possible D gene TRBD1, 6 bases. CDR3 length: 16 amino acids. The V end was cut by 5 bases, the J end by 6 bases, with 20 bases between. The germline gives CDR1 SGHTA, CDR2 FQGNSA.

The genes are TRBV5-6 and TRBJ1-4; 9 nucleotides line up with TRBD1. Germline trimming cut 2 bases from V and 8 bases from J; bases unmatched to any gene: 4. This CDR3 is 14 amino acids long. Germline V gene lookup returns CDR1 SGHDT and CDR2 YYEEEE. DNA of the CDR3: TGTGCCAGCAGCTTTAACAGGGGGCTCGAAAAACTGTTTTTT. It encodes CASSFNRGLEKLFF.

The chain joins TRBV5-6 to TRBJ1-2; D may be TRBD1 (6 bases). Germline CDR1 SGHDT, CDR2 YYEEEE. The CDR3 has 16 residues. V was shortened by 4 bases and J by 0 bases, with 16 bases between the two germline ends. The CDR3 nucleotides are TGTGCCAGCAGCCGGAGACAGGCCAATCCTAACTATGGCTACACCTTC. It codes for CASSRRQANPNYGYTF.

This clone was counted only a few times. V gene TRBV30 combines with J gene TRBJ2-2; 7 bases agree with TRBD1. V shed 1 base, J shed 1 base, and the junction held 0 bases outside the gene matches. The CDR3 spans 14 residues. Germline V gene lookup returns CDR1 GTSNPN and CDR2 SVGIG (reference sequence). This CDR3 is CAWSGDRNTGELFF. CDR3 bases: TGTGCCTGGAGTGGGGACAGGAACACCGGGGAGCTGTTTTTT.

CDR3 loop: CASSLGSPSTDTQYF. CDR3 DNA: TGTGCCAGCAGCTTAGGTTCACCTTCCACAGATACGCAGTATTTT. The rearrangement links TRBV11-3 to TRBJ2-3; D ambiguous. The length of the CDR3 is 15 residues. Looked up from germline, CDR1 is SGHNT and CDR2 is YENEEA. V lost 1 base and J 2 bases, leaving 10 bases between the germline ends.

This clone was seen a single time. The rearrangement uses TRBV5-3 and TRBJ2-7; 10 bases are shared with TRBD2. TRBV5-3 is an ORF for which the function is uncertain. Trimming removed 8 bases from V and 0 bases from J; junction bases left unmatched: 5. The CDR3 extends over 14 amino acids. The CDR3 loop is CASTPSGSSYEQYF. The DNA for the CDR3 is TGTGCCAGCACCCCTAGCGGGAGCTCCTACGAGCAGTACTTC.

J is TRBJ1-1 and V is TRBV27, with a tentative D call TRBD1 (6 bases). V lost 6 bases to trimming and J lost 6 bases, with 20 bases between them. Germline CDR1 reads MNHEY; CDR2 reads SMNVEV (reference sequence). The CDR3 runs 15 residues. The CDR3 here is CASRPLQGLGAEAFF. The CDR3 DNA follows: TGTGCCAGCAGACCTCTCCAGGGGCTCGGGGCTGAAGCTTTCTTT.

The chain combines TRBV7-9 with TRBJ1-2; tentatively, D is TRBD1 (6 bases). The CDR3 has 14 amino acids. Germline CDR1 and CDR2: SEHNR and FQNEAQ (reference sequence). V lost 5 bases and J 8 bases, leaving 18 bases between the germline ends. The CDR3 reads CASSRQTGQGGYTF. The CDR3 DNA sequence: TGTGCCAGCAGCCGACAGACAGGCCAAGGCGGCTACACCTTC.

V usage is TRBV10-3 and J usage is TRBJ1-5; D is possibly TRBD1 (5 bases). This CDR3 spans 14 amino acids. CDR1 is ENHRY and CDR2 is SYGVKD in the germline V gene. With 6 bases removed from V and 3 bases from J, the gap between germline ends came to 12 bases. In DNA, the CDR3 is TGTGCCATCAGCGCCGACAGTTACAATCAGCCCCAGCATTTT. Residues: CAISADSYNQPQHF.

V is TRBV19 and J is TRBJ2-7, with D possibly being TRBD1 or TRBD2 (5 bases each). Trimming took 4 bases from V and 6 from J, leaving 7 bases between them. The CDR3 is 11 amino acids. In germline, CDR1 is LNHDA, CDR2 SQIVND (reference sequence). The CDR3, as DNA: TGTGCCAGTAGTAGGGGGTCCGAGCAGTACTTC. It encodes CASSRGSEQYF.